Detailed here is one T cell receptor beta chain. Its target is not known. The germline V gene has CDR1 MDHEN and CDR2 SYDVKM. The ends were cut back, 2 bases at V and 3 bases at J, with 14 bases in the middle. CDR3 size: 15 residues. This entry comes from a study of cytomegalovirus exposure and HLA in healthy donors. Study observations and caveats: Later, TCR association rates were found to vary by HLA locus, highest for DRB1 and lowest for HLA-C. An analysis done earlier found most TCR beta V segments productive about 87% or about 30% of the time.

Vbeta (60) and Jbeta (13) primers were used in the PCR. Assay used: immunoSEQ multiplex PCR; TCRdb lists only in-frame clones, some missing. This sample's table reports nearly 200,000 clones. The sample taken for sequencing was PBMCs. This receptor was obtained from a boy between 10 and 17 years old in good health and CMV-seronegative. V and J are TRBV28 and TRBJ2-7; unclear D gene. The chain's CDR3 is CASSLGPGSSYEQYF. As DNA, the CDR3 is TGTGCCAGCAGTTTAGGGCCCGGCTCGAGCTACGAGCAGTACTTC.